This record looks at one T cell receptor (beta chain) sequence and its context. Its cognate antigen is unknown. This sample's time point: cycle 4 day 1 (C4D1), after five to seven weeks of nivolumab. No patient escaped relapse after autologous stem cell transplantation, and brentuximab vedotin exposure varied. Magnetic negative selection served to purify CD4+ T cells out of PBMCs that had been thawed. The record originates from a study of PD-1 blockade in classical Hodgkin lymphoma. Whole-study findings and limits: Possible causes of repertoire differences, disease activity or prior therapy, remain undefined. Before treatment, complete responders showed about the same diversity as newly diagnosed patients. Baseline TCR diversity was reportedly lower in newly diagnosed patients than in healthy donors. It was reported as lower still in relapsed/refractory patients. Patients starting nivolumab less than 1 year after ASCT had lower diversity and were excluded from later analyses.

This table comes from immunoSEQ multiplex PCR, and its TCRdb copy is limited to in-frame clones, with some not included. The profile covers over 10,000 clones, with roughly 90% appearing a single time and 0.9% taken by the ten largest. This CDR3 spans 16 amino acids. V shed 0 bases and J shed 2 bases, with 12 bases lying between them. Per the germline V gene, CDR1 is SGHRS and CDR2 is YFSETQ. V gene TRBV5-1 combines with J gene TRBJ2-1; D not resolved. Sequenced material: CD4+ T cells from blood, taken before the fourth cycle of nivolumab. This TCR derives from a human donor with classical Hodgkin lymphoma. The CDR3 here is CASSLDMATTYNEQFF. Here the CDR3 DNA reads TGCGCCAGCAGCTTGGATATGGCTACTACCTACAATGAGCAGTTCTTC. Drawing the rest from reference TRBV5-1 and TRBJ2-1, the complete variable domain is KAGVTQTPRYLIKTRGQQVTLSCSPISGHRSVSWYQQTPGQGLQFLFEYFSETQRNKGNFPGRFSGRQFSNSRSEMNVSTLELGDSALYLCASSLDMATTYNEQFFGPGTRLTVL.